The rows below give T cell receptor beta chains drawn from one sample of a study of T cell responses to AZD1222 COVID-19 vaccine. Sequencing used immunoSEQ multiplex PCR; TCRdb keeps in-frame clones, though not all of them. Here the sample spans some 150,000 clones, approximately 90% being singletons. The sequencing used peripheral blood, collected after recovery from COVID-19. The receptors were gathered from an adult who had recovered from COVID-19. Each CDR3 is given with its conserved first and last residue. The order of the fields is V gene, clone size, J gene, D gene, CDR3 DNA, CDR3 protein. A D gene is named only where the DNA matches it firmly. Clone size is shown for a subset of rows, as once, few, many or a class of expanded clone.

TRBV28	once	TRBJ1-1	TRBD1	TGTGCCAGCAGTACCACAGGGGTGAACACTGAAGCTTTCTTT	CASSTTGVNTEAFF
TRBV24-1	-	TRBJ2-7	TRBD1	TGTGCCACCAGTGAAACGGGACAGGGACCCTACGAGCAGTACTTC	CATSETGQGPYEQYF
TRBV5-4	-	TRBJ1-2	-	TGTGCCAGCAGCTTGGTGACAGCAGATGGCTACACCTTC	CASSLVTADGYTF
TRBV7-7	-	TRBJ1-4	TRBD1	TGTGCTAGCAGCTTAGATGCCGGGACAGGGGCAAGGACCGTGCCTGAAAAACTGTTTTTT	CASSLDAGTGARTVPEKLFF
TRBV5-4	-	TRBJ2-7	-	TGTGCCAGCAGCTTGATCTCGCCGGGGGAGCAGTACTTC	CASSLISPGEQYF
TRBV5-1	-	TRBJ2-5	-	TGCGCCAGCAGCCCAACGCAGGGACGCTCCGCACAAGAGACCCAGTACTTC	CASSPTQGRSAQETQYF
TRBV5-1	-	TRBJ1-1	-	TGCGCCAGCAGCTTCGTCCGCGAACAGGGATTCACGAACACTGAAGCTTTCTTT	CASSFVREQGFTNTEAFF
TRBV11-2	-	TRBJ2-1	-	TGTGCCAGCGGACACATCTCGGGAGCCTACAATGAGCAGTTCTTC	CASGHISGAYNEQFF
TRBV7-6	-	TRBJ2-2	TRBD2	TGTGCCAGCAGCTCCAGACTAGCGCTGAACACCGGGGAGCTGTTTTTT	CASSSRLALNTGELFF
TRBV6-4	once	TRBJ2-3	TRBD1	TGTGCCAGCAGTGAACAGGGGACGGGAACAGATACGCAGTATTTT	CASSEQGTGTDTQYF